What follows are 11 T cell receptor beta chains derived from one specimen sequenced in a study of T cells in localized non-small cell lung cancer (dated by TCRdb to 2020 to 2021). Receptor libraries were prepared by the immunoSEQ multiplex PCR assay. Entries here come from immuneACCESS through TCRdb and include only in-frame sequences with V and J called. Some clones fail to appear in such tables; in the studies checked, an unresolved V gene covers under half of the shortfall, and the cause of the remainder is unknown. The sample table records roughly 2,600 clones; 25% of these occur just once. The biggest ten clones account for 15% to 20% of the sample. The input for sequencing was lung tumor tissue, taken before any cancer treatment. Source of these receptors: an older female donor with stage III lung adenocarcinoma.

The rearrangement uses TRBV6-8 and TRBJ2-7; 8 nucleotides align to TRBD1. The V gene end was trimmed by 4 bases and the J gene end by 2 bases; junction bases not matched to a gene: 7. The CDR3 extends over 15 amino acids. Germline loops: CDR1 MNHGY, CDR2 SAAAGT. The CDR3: CASSFQTGATYEQYF. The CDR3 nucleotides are TGTGCCAGCAGTTTCCAGACAGGGGCGACCTACGAGCAGTACTTC.

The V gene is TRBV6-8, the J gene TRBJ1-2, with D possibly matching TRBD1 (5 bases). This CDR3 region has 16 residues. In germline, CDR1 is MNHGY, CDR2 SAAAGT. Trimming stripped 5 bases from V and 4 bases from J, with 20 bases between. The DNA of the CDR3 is TGTGCCAGCAGTGACGCTCCCCAGGACACCGCCTATGGCTACACCTTC. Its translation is CASSDAPQDTAYGYTF.

CDR3 sequence (DNA): TGCGCCAGCAGCCAAGATGTCCAGGGGGGAAATAGCAATCAGCCCCAGCATTTT. It encodes CASSQDVQGGNSNQPQHF. V usage is TRBV4-1 and J usage is TRBJ1-5; 7 positions match TRBD1. The CDR3 sequence is 18 residues long. Germline V gives CDR1 MGHRA, CDR2 YSYEKL. V shed 0 bases and J 0 bases; nucleotides not matched to a gene: 8.

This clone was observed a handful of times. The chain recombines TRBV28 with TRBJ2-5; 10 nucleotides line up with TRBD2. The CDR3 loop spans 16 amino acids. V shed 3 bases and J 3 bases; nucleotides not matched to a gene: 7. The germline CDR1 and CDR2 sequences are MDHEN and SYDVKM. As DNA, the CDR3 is TGTGCCAGCAGTTTGGGGACTGGACTAGCGGAAGAGACCCAGTACTTC. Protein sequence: CASSLGTGLAEETQYF.

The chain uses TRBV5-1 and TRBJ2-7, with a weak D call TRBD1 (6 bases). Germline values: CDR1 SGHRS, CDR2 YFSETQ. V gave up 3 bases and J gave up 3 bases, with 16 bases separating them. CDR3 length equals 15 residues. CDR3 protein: CASSSATGLGYEQYF. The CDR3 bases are TGCGCCAGCAGCTCTGCGACAGGCCTTGGCTACGAGCAGTACTTC.

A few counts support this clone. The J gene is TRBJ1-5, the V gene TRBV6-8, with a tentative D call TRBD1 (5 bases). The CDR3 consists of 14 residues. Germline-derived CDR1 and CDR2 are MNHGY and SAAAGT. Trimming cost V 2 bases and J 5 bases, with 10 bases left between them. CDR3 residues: CASSYEKGYQPQHF. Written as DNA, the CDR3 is TGTGCCAGCAGTTACGAAAAGGGGTATCAGCCCCAGCATTTT.

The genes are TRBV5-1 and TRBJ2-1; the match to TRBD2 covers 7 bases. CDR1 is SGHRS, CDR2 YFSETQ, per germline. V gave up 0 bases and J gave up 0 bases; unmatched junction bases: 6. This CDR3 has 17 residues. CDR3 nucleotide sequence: TGCGCCAGCAGCTTGGGTGTCGGGAGGATCTCCTACAATGAGCAGTTCTTC. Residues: CASSLGVGRISYNEQFF.

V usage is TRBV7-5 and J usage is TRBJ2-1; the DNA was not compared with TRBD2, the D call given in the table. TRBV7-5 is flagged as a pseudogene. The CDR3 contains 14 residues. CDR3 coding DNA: TGTGCCAGCAGCTCTCGAGCGGGAGACAATGAGCAGTTCTTC. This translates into CASSSRAGDNEQFF.

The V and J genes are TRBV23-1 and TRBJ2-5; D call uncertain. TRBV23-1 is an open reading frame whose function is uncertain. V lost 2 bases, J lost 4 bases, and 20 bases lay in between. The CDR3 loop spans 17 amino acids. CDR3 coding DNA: TGCGCCAGCAGTCAACCCTGGGGATTGGGGTCGCGAGAGACCCAGTACTTC. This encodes CASSQPWGLGSRETQYF.

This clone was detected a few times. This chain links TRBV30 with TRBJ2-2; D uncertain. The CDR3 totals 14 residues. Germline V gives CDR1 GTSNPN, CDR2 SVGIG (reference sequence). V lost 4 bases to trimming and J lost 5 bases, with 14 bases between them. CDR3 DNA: TGTGCCTGGACACGGCTGGGGATTACCGGGGAGCTGTTTTTT. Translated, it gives CAWTRLGITGELFF. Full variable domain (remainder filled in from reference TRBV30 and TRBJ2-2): SQTIHQWPATLVQPVGSPLSLECTVEGTSNPNLYWYRQAAGRGLQLLFYSVGIGQISSEVPQNLSASRPQDRQFILSSKKLLLSDSGFYLCAWTRLGITGELFFGEGSRLTVL.

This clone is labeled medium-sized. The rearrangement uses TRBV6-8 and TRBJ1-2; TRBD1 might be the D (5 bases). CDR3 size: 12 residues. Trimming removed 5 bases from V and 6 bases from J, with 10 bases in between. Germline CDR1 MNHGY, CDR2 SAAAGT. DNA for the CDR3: TGTGCCAGCAGTCGGACACTCGATGGCTACACCTTC. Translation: CASSRTLDGYTF.